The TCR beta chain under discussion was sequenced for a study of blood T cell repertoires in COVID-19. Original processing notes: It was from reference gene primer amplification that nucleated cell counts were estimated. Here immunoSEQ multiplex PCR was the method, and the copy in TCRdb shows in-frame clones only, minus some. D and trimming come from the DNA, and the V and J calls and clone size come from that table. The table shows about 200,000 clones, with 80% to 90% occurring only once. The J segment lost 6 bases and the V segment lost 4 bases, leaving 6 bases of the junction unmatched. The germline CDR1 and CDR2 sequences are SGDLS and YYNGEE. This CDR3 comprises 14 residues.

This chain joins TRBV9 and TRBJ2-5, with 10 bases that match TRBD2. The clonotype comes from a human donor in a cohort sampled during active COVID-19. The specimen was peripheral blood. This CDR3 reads CASSPTSGEKTQYF. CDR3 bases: TGTGCCAGCAGCCCAACTAGCGGGGAGAAGACCCAGTACTTC.